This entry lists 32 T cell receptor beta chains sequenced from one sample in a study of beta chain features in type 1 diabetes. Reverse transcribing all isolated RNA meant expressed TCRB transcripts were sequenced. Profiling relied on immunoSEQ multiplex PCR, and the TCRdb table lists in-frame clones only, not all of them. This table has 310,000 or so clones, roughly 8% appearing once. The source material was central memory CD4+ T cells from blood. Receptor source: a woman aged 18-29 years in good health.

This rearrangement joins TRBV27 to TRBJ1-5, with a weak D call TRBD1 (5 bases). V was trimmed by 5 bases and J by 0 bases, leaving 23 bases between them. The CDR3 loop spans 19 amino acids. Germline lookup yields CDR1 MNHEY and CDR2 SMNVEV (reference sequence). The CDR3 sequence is CASSPRAGLYLNSNQPQHF. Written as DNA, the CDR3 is TGTGCCAGCAGTCCCAGGGCAGGGCTATATCTCAATAGCAATCAGCCCCAGCATTTT.

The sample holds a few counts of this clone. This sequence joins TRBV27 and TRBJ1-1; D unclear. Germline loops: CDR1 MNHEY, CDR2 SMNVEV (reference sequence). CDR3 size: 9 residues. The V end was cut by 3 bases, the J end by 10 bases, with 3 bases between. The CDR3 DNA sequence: TGTGCCAGCAGTTTGTTAGCTTTCTTT. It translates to CASSLLAFF.

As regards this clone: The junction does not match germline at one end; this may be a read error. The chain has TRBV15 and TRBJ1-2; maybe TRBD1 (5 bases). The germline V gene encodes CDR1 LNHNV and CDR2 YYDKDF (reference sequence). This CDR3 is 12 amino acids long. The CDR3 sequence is CATSGYDGARNF. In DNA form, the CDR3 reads TGTGCCACCAGCGGATATGACGGGGCTCGCAATTTC. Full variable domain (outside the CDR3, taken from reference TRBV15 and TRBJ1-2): DAMVIQNPRYQVTQFGKPVTLSCSQTLNHNVMYWYQQKSSQAPKLLFHYYDKDFNNEADTPDNFQSRRPNTSFCFLDIRSPGLGDTAMYLCATSGYDGARNFGSGTRLTVV.

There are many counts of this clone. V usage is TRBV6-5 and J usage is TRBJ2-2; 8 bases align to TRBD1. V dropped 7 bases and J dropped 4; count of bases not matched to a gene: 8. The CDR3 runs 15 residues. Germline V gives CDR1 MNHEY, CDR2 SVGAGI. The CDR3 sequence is CASTRDRRGTGELFF. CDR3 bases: TGTGCCAGCACCCGGGACAGGAGAGGCACCGGGGAGCTGTTTTTT.

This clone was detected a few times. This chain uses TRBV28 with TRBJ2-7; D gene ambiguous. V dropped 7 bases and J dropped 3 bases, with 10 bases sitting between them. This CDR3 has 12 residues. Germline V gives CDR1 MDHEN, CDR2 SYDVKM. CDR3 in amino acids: CASMAGSYEQYF. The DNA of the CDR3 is TGTGCCAGCATGGCAGGAAGCTACGAGCAGTACTTC.

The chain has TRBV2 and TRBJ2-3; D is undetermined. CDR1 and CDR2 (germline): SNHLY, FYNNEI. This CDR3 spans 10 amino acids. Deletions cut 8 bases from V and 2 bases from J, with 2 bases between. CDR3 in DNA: TGTGCCAGCTCCACAGATACGCAGTATTTT. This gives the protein CASSTDTQYF.

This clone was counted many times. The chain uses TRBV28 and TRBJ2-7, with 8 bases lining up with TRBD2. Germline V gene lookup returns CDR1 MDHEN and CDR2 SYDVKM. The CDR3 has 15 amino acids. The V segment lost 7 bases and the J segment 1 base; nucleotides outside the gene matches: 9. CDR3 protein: CASNSRASGSYEQYF. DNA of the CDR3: TGTGCCAGCAATAGTAGGGCTAGCGGGTCCTACGAGCAGTACTTC.

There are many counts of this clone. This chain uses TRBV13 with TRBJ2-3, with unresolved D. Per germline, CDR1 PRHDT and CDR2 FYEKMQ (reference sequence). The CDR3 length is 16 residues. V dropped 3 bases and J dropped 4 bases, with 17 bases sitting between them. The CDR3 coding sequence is TGTGCCAGCAGCTTGCTGGAAAGGCCGGAAGCAGATACGCAGTATTTT. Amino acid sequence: CASSLLERPEADTQYF.

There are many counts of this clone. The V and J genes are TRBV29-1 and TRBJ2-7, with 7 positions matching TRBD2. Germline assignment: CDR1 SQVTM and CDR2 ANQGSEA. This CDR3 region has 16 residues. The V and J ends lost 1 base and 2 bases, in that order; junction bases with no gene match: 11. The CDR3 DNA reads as TGCAGCGTTGAAGGCCCGGGGGAGGGGTATCCCTACGAGCAGTACTTC. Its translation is CSVEGPGEGYPYEQYF.

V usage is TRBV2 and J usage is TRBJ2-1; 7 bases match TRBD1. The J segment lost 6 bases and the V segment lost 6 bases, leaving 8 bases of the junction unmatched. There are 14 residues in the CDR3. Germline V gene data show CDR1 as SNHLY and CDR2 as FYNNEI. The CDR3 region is CASSPDRLSNEQFF. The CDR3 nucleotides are TGTGCCAGCAGCCCGGACAGGTTATCCAATGAGCAGTTCTTC.

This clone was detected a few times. The CDR3 DNA is TGTGCCAGCAGTGAAGAACAGGGGCGCAACGAGCAGTACTTC. It is translated as CASSEEQGRNEQYF. V and J are TRBV6-1 and TRBJ2-7, with 7 bases that match TRBD1. The CDR3 consists of 14 residues. Trimming removed 1 base from V and 5 bases from J; junction bases left unmatched: 5. The germline CDR1 and CDR2 sequences are MNHNS and SASEGT.

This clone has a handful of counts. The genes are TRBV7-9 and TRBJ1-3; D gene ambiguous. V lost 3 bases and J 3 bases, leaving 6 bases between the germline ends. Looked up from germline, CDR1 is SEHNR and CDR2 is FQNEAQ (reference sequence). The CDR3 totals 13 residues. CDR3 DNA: TGTGCCAGCAGCTTCCATGATGGAAACACCATATATTTT. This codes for CASSFHDGNTIYF.

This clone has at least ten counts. The CDR3 reads CASSDRLRGYTF. In DNA form, the CDR3 reads TGTGCCAGCAGCGACAGGTTACGTGGCTACACCTTC. This sequence joins TRBV27 and TRBJ1-2; weak D call: TRBD1 (6 bases). The length of the CDR3 is 12 residues. The germline V and J ends were trimmed by 6 bases and 7 bases, with 12 bases remaining between them. The germline gives CDR1 MNHEY, CDR2 SMNVEV (reference sequence).

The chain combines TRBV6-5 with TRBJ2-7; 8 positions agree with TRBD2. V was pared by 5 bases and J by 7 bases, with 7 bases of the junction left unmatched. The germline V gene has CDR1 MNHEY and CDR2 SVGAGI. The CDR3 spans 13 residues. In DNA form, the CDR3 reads TGTGCCAGCAGTCCCGGGAGGGCAAGGGAGCAGTACTTC. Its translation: CASSPGRAREQYF.

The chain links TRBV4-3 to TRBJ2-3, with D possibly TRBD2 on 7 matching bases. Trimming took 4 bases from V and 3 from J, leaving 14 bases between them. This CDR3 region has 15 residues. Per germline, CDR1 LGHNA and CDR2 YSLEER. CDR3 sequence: CASSRGGGSTDTQYF. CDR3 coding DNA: TGCGCCAGCAGCCGGGGGGGCGGGAGTACAGATACGCAGTATTTT.

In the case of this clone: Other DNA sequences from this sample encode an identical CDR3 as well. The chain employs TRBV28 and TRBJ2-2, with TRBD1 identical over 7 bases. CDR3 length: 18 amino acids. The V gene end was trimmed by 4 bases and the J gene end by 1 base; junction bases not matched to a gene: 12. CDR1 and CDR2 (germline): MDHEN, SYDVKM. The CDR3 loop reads CASSSLGQRYRNTGELFF. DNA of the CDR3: TGTGCCAGCAGTTCCCTGGGACAGCGGTATCGGAACACCGGGGAGCTGTTTTTT. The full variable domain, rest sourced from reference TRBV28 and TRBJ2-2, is DVKVTQSSRYLVKRTGEKVFLECVQDMDHENMFWYRQDPGLGLRLIYFSYDVKMKEKGDIPEGYSVSREKKERFSLILESASTNQTSMYLCASSSLGQRYRNTGELFFGEGSRLTVL.

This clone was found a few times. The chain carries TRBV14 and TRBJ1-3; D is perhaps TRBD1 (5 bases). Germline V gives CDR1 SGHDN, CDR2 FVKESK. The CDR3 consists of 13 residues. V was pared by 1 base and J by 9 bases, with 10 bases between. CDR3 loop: CASSQAGSATIYF. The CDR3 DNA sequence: TGTGCCAGCAGCCAAGCAGGGTCGGCCACCATATATTTT.

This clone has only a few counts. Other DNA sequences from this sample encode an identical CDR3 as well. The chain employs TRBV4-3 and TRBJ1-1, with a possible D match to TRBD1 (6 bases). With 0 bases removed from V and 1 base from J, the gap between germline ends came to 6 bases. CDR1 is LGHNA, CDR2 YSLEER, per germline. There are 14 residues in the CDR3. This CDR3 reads CASSQDRGNTEAFF. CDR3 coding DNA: TGCGCCAGCAGCCAAGACAGGGGGAACACTGAAGCTTTCTTT.

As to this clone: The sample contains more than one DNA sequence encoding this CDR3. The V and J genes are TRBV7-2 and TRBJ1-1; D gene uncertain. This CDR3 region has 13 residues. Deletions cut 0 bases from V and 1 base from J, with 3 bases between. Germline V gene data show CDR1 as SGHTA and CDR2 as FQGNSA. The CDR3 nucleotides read TGTGCCAGCAGCTTAGCAGGGAACACTGAAGCTTTCTTT. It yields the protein CASSLAGNTEAFF.

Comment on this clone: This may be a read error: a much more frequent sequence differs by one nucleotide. The CDR3 bases are TGTGCCAGCAGCTCGACAGGGGGCTACGAGCAGTACTTC. The encoded protein is CASSSTGGYEQYF. V and J are TRBV7-2 and TRBJ2-7; 9 bases map to TRBD1. The CDR3 runs 13 residues. The V and J ends lost 4 bases and 3 bases, in that order; junction bases with no gene match: 1. Per germline, CDR1 SGHTA and CDR2 FQGNSA.

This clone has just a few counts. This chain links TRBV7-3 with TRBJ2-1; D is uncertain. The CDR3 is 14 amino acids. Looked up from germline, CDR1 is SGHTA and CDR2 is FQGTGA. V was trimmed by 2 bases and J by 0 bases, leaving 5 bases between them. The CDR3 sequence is CASSLSNSYNEQFF. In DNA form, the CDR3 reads TGTGCCAGCAGCTTATCCAACTCCTACAATGAGCAGTTCTTC.

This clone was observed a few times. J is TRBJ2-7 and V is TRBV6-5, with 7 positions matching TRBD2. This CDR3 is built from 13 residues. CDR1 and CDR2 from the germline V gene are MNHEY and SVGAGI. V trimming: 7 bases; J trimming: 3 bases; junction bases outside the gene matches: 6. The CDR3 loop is CASTREVGYEQYF. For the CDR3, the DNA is TGTGCCAGCACTCGGGAGGTTGGCTACGAGCAGTACTTC.

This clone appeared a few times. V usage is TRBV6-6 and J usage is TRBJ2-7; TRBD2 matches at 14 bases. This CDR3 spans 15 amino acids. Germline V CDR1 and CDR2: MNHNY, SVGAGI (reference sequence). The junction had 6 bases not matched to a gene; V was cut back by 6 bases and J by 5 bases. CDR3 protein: CASRRLAGGPHEQYF. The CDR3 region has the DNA TGTGCCAGCAGAAGACTAGCGGGAGGGCCCCACGAGCAGTACTTC.

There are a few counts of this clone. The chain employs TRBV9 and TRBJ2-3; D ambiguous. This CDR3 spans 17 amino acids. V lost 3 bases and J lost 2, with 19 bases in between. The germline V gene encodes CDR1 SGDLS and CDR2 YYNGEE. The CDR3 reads CASSASGANPYTDTQYF. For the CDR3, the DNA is TGTGCCAGCAGCGCGAGTGGAGCGAACCCTTACACAGATACGCAGTATTTT.

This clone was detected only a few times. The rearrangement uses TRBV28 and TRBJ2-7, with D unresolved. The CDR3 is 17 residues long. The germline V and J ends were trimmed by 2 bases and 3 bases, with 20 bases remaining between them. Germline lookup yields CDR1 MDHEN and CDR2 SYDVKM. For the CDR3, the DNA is TGTGCCAGCAGTTTACAGGTCAGCCTACGAGTTTACTACGAGCAGTACTTC. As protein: CASSLQVSLRVYYEQYF.

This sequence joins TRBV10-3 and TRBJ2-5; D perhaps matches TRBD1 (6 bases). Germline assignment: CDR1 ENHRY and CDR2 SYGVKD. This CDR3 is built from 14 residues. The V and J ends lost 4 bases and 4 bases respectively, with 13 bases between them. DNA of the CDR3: TGTGCCATCAGTGTTTCACAGGGCCCAGAGACCCAGTACTTC. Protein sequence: CAISVSQGPETQYF.

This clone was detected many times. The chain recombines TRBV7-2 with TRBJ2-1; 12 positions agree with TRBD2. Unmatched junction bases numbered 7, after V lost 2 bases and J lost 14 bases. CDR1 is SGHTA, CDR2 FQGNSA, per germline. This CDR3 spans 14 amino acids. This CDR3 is CASSLTTSGSPKFF. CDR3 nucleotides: TGTGCCAGCAGCTTAACGACTAGCGGGAGTCCCAAGTTCTTC. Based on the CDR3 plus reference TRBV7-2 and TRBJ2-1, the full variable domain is GAGVSQSPSNKVTEKGKDVELRCDPISGHTALYWYRQSLGQGLEFLIYFQGNSAPDKSGLPSDRFSAERTGGSVSTLTIQRTQQEDSAVYLCASSLTTSGSPKFFGPGTRLTVL.

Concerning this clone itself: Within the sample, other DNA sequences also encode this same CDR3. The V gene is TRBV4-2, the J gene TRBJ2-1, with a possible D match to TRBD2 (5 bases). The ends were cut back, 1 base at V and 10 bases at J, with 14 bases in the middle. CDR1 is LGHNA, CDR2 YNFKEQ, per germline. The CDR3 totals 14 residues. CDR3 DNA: TGTGCCAGCAGCCAAGTAATGGCCCCGGGGGAGCAGTTCTTC. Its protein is CASSQVMAPGEQFF.

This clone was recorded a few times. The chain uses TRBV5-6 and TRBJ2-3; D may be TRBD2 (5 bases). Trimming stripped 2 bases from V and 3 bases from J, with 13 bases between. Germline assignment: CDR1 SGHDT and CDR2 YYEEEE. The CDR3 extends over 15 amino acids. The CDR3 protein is CASSLEGVITDTQYF. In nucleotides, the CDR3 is TGTGCCAGCAGCTTAGAGGGAGTAATTACAGATACGCAGTATTTT.

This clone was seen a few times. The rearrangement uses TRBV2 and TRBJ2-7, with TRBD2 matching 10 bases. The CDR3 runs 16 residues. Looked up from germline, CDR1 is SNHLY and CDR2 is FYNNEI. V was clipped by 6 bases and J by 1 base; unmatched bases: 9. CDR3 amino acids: CASRASLAGGSYEQYF. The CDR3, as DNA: TGTGCCAGCAGAGCCTCTTTAGCGGGAGGATCCTACGAGCAGTACTTC.

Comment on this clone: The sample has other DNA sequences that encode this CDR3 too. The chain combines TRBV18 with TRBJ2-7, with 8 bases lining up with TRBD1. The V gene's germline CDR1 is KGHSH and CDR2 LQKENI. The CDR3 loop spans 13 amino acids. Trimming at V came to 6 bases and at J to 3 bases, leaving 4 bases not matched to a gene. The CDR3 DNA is TGTGCCAGCTCCCCCGGGACAGGCTACGAGCAGTACTTC. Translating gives CASSPGTGYEQYF.

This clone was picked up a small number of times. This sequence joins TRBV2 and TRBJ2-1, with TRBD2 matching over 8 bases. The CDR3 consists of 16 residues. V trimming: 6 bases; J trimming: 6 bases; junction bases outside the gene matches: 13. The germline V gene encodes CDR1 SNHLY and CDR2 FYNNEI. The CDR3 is CASRGYPAGVGNEQFF. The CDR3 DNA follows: TGTGCCAGCAGGGGATACCCAGCGGGAGTAGGCAATGAGCAGTTCTTC.